Presented here are 5 T cell receptor beta chains from one specimen sequenced in a study of blood T cell repertoires in COVID-19. Sequenced by immunoSEQ multiplex PCR; TCRdb stores in-frame clones only, minus some. The sample holds around 94,000 clones; roughly 80% are singletons and the top ten take around 3.7%. The sequenced material came from peripheral blood. The receptors shown here come from a man over 45 with acute or convalescent COVID-19.

The V gene is TRBV5-6, the J gene TRBJ1-2, with D uncertain. This CDR3 contains 12 residues. Germline CDR1 SGHDT, CDR2 YYEEEE. V was shortened by 3 bases and J by 4 bases, with 7 bases between the two germline ends. This CDR3 is CASSSNSYGYTF. CDR3 bases: TGTGCCAGCAGCTCCAACAGCTATGGCTACACCTTC.

J is TRBJ1-3 and V is TRBV11-2, with 9 bases aligning to TRBD1. Trimming at V came to 5 bases and at J to 0 bases, leaving 5 bases not matched to a gene. The CDR3 covers 16 residues. From germline, CDR1 is SGHAT and CDR2 FQNNGV. The CDR3 sequence is CASSTGGQGSGNTIYF. The CDR3 nucleotides read TGTGCCAGCAGCACAGGGGGACAGGGCTCTGGAAACACCATATATTTT.

V usage is TRBV4-1 and J usage is TRBJ2-7; the match to TRBD2 covers 7 bases. Looked up from germline, CDR1 is MGHRA and CDR2 is YSYEKL. This CDR3 spans 16 amino acids. V was pared by 2 bases and J by 3 bases, with 10 bases of the junction left unmatched. CDR3 bases: TGCGCCAGCAGCCAAACCATAGCGGGCGGCTACTACGAGCAGTACTTC. Translating gives CASSQTIAGGYYEQYF.

This chain joins TRBV6-2 or TRBV6-3 and TRBJ1-1; D remains ambiguous. Trimming shortened V by 3 bases and J by 0 bases, and 11 bases separated the two germline ends. CDR3 size: 15 residues. Germline values: CDR1 MNHEY, CDR2 SVGEGT. The CDR3 bases are TGTGCCAGCAGTTATTGGACTGTGATGAACACTGAAGCTTTCTTT. This gives the protein CASSYWTVMNTEAFF.

The chain combines TRBV7-6 with TRBJ1-2; the D gene is possibly TRBD1 (5 bases). With 5 bases removed from V and 6 bases from J, the gap between germline ends came to 7 bases. The CDR3 contains 11 residues. Germline values: CDR1 SGHVS, CDR2 FNYEAQ. This chain's CDR3 is CASSHRNGYTF. CDR3 in DNA: TGTGCCAGCAGCCACAGGAATGGCTACACCTTC.